These T cell receptor beta chains were read from a single sample in a study of CD4 T cells in relation to SARS-CoV-2 and coronaviruses. Their antigens are not known. The repertoire was sequenced with immunoSEQ multiplex PCR; TCRdb's copy has only in-frame clones and lacks some. This table has more than 25,000 clones, about 75% appearing once. Sequencing used CD4+ T cells from PBMCs, cultured in vitro. These TCRs come from a human donor in good health. Each CDR3 is given with its conserved first and last residue. Rows give clone size only sometimes, using once, few, many, or a class for an expanded clone.

CDR3 protein | clone size | CDR3 length | V gene
CASSLAVGNTIYF | - | 13 | TRBV5-1
CSYCREAGTEAFF | once | 13 | TRBV29-1
CASSQEQRAIDNSPLHF | - | 17 | TRBV4-1
CASSGGGRARGETQYF | - | 16 | TRBV9
CASNRDIGELFF | few | 12 | TRBV25-1
CASSLTGVETGELFF | - | 15 | TRBV7-8
CASSIIVANTQYF | - | 13 | TRBV19
CASSLFVGRDRGREAFF | - | 17 | TRBV5-4
CASSLVGPDEQYF | - | 13 | TRBV5-6
CSVSGQGGEKLFF | - | 13 | TRBV29-1
CASSLGAAPDTDTQYF | - | 16 | TRBV7-9
CASSGGGASTDTQYF | - | 15 | TRBV7-2
CASARTGDGNTIYF | - | 14 | TRBV6-5
CASSPPEEETQYF | once | 13 | TRBV18
CASSQGLADTDTQYF | - | 15 | TRBV7-7
CASSLVVTGGTYEQYF | - | 16 | TRBV7-9
CASSLVYGTGGEQYF | - | 15 | TRBV7-9
CASSSTGSTYGYTF | - | 14 | TRBV13
CATSALGSTDTQYF | once | 14 | TRBV24-1
CASSFTSGGREQYF | - | 14 | TRBV6-5
CASSPGTGGDQPQHF | - | 15 | TRBV18
CASSERESAEAFF | few | 13 | TRBV7-8
CASGAGMNTEAFF | - | 13 | TRBV12-5
CASRTTGIGGYTF | - | 13 | TRBV6-5
CASSQDLYGRIIDEQYF | - | 17 | TRBV4-1
CASSRTVNTEAFF | - | 13 | TRBV12-3/TRBV12-4
CASVRVGLAGVNGELFF | - | 17 | TRBV19
CASSLVSQNEQYF | - | 13 | TRBV7-2
CAWSQDGGQETQYF | - | 14 | TRBV30
CASSLTIPGHADTQYF | - | 16 | TRBV7-6
CASSSTGYRETQYF | - | 14 | TRBV5-6
CASSQQTSGDYNEQFF | - | 16 | TRBV3-1/TRBV3-2
CASRRGAQETQYF | - | 13 | TRBV25-1
CTSSRPSGRDNEQFF | once | 15 | TRBV1
CASSPPSRDEQYF | - | 13 | TRBV18
CASSLFGLAGGGTGELFF | - | 18 | TRBV5-6
CASSSPRLAGGSHEQFF | - | 17 | TRBV19
CASSPSGNLKAFF | - | 13 | TRBV7-8
CASTGFNTGELFF | once | 13 | TRBV19
CASSPPGSAKNIQYF | few | 15 | TRBV27
CASSPRTGGNSPLHF | - | 15 | TRBV7-9
CASSLGQAWSGNTIYF | few | 16 | TRBV5-8
CASSYSDRGPGYTF | few | 14 | TRBV6-5
CASSQAGTGDFEQYF | few | 15 | TRBV4-3
CASSPKRGYTDTQYF | - | 15 | TRBV11-3
CASSQDNDRRRSPLHF | - | 16 | TRBV4-3
CASSSTELNTEAFF | - | 14 | TRBV5-5
CATDRANYGYTF | few | 12 | TRBV7-2
CASSLTRTPYEQYF | - | 14 | TRBV5-5
CASSLGPASEQYF | - | 13 | TRBV5-1
CASSEGVSRVSPDTQYF | few | 17 | TRBV6-1
CATGGAGETQYF | - | 12 | TRBV19
CASSFPTDTQYF | - | 12 | TRBV11-2
CASSYSTSGRPSEQFF | - | 16 | TRBV6-5
CASSLGLAGVEQYF | few | 14 | TRBV5-6
CASSKTGGYAFF | - | 12 | TRBV6-2/TRBV6-3
CASSPTGTNTGELFF | - | 15 | TRBV6-5
CASSLSPRRSYNSPLHF | - | 17 | TRBV11-3
CASSLVGQGYEQYF | - | 14 | TRBV11-3